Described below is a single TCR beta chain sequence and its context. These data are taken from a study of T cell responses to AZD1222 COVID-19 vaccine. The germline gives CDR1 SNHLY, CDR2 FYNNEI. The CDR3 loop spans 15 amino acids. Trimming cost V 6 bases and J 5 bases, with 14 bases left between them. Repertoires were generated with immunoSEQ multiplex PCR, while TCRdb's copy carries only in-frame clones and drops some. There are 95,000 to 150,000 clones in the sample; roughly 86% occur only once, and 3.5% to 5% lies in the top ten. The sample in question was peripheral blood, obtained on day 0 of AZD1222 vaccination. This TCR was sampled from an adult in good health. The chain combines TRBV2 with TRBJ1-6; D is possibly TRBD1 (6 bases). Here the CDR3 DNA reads TGTGCCAGCAGCCCCGGACAGACAAATAATTCACCCCTCCACTTT. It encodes CASSPGQTNNSPLHF.